This T cell receptor (beta chain) was identified in a study of radiation and T cells in renal cell carcinoma. The V segment lost 6 bases and the J segment 6 bases; nucleotides outside the gene matches: 10. The CDR3 runs 16 residues. CDR1 and CDR2 from the germline V gene are MNHNY and SVGAGI (reference sequence). Sequenced by immunoSEQ multiplex PCR; TCRdb stores in-frame clones only, minus some. The table has 95,000 to 150,000 clones, 81% seen once. Time point here: blood 2 weeks post-SBRT. Indicated treatment: 15 Gy SBRT to primary tumor, nephrectomy 4 weeks later. This TCR came from a man aged 50 or older with renal cell carcinoma. The V call is TRBV6-6, the J call TRBJ2-2, with 10 bases aligning to TRBD2. Sequencing used blood, obtained from a patient whose treatment included radiotherapy and nephrectomy. CDR3 nucleotides: TGTGCCAGCAGCCCCATAGCGGGGGGACCGGCCGGGGAGCTGTTTTTT. Translated, it gives CASSPIAGGPAGELFF.